These 28 T cell receptor beta chains share one sample of origin, sequenced in a study of blood T cell repertoires in COVID-19 (dated by TCRdb to the early 2020s). The library was produced with the immunoSEQ multiplex PCR assay. TCRdb retrieved this table from immuneACCESS and kept in-frame rearrangements only. Not all clones are present; in checked studies, unresolved V genes account for under half, and no reason is known for the remainder. The sample table shows more than 35,000 clones, and around 83% are seen once. The top ten clonotypes cover 35% to 55% of the sample. The sample comprised peripheral blood. The origin of the receptors is a woman at least 80 years old with acute or convalescent COVID-19.

The CDR3 nucleotides are TGCGCCAGCAGCTTAGGGACTAGCGGGGGGCGAACAGATACGCAGTATTTT. It codes for CASSLGTSGGRTDTQYF. This rearrangement joins TRBV5-1 to TRBJ2-3; 15 bases map to TRBD2. The CDR3 covers 17 residues. Germline V CDR1 and CDR2: SGHRS, YFSETQ. With 2 bases clipped from V and 3 bases from J, the junction kept 4 bases outside the gene matches.

This sequence joins TRBV18 and TRBJ2-5; 13 nucleotides agree with TRBD2. CDR3 length: 15 residues. Germline CDR1 reads KGHSH; CDR2 reads LQKENI. Unmatched junction bases numbered 1, after V lost 3 bases and J lost 3 bases. CDR3 protein: CASSPGLAGEETQYF. In DNA, the CDR3 is TGTGCCAGCTCACCCGGACTAGCGGGAGAAGAGACCCAGTACTTC. Full variable domain (outside the CDR3, taken from reference TRBV18 and TRBJ2-5): NAGVMQNPRHLVRRRGQEARLRCSPMKGHSHVYWYRQLPEEGLKFMVYLQKENIIDESGMPKERFSAEFPKEGPSILRIQQVVRGDSAAYFCASSPGLAGEETQYFGPGTRLLVL.

This rearrangement joins TRBV7-2 to TRBJ2-5, with 9 nucleotides matching TRBD2. Looked up from germline, CDR1 is SGHTA and CDR2 is FQGNSA. V trimming: 11 bases; J trimming: 5 bases; junction bases outside the gene matches: 15. The CDR3 loop spans 15 amino acids. The CDR3 bases are TGTGCCTGCGAAAGGACTAGCGCGGCCCGGGAGACCCAGTACTTC. Translation gives CACERTSAARETQYF.

V usage is TRBV5-1 and J usage is TRBJ2-7; D may be TRBD1 (5 bases). The CDR3 runs to 14 residues. Trimming took off 2 bases at V and 0 bases at J, with 9 bases between the two ends. Looked up from germline, CDR1 is SGHRS and CDR2 is YFSETQ. The CDR3 DNA is TGCGCCAGCAGCTTACAGGCGAGCTCCTACGAGCAGTACTTC. It codes for CASSLQASSYEQYF.

The J gene is TRBJ1-4, the V gene TRBV14; D unresolved. The CDR3 runs 14 residues. The germline V gene has CDR1 SGHDN and CDR2 FVKESK. Trimming took off 4 bases at V and 2 bases at J, with 8 bases between the two ends. The CDR3 coding sequence is TGTGCCAGCAGCCTAGGGAGGACTAATGAAAAACTGTTTTTT. Protein sequence: CASSLGRTNEKLFF.

V is TRBV25-1 and J is TRBJ1-1; D is unresolved. The V end was cut by 8 bases, the J end by 1 base, with 11 bases between. CDR3 length: 13 amino acids. Germline CDR1 is MGHDK and CDR2 is SYGVNS. The DNA of the CDR3 is TGTGCCAGCGTTTTCCAGGCGAACACTGAAGCTTTCTTT. It is translated as CASVFQANTEAFF.

The V call is TRBV11-3, the J call TRBJ2-5; 7 nucleotides agree with TRBD2. The V gene end was trimmed by 0 bases and the J gene end by 4 bases; junction bases not matched to a gene: 8. The CDR3 is 16 residues long. Germline CDR1 SGHNT, CDR2 YENEEA. CDR3: CASSLDYGGNIETQYF. The CDR3 coding sequence is TGTGCCAGCAGCTTAGATTACGGGGGGAATATAGAGACCCAGTACTTC. Full variable domain (outside the CDR3, taken from reference TRBV11-3 and TRBJ2-5): EAGVVQSPRYKIIEKKQPVAFWCNPISGHNTLYWYLQNLGQGPELLIRYENEEAVDDSQLPKDRFSAERLKGVDSTLKIQPAELGDSAVYLCASSLDYGGNIETQYFGPGTRLLVL.

This clone was recorded a few times. The V and J genes are TRBV2 and TRBJ1-6; 7 nucleotides align to TRBD1. Germline values: CDR1 SNHLY, CDR2 FYNNEI. V lost 3 bases and J lost 7; bases outside the gene matches: 3. The length of the CDR3 is 14 residues. The CDR3 nucleotides read TGTGCCAGCAGTGAGACAGGGAGGAATTCACCCCTCCACTTT. Its translation is CASSETGRNSPLHF.

The chain is built from TRBV15 and TRBJ2-7; tentatively, D is TRBD1 (6 bases). Germline CDR1 is LNHNV and CDR2 is YYDKDF (reference sequence). Trimming took off 3 bases at V and 7 bases at J, with 13 bases between the two ends. The CDR3 has 13 residues. CDR3 in DNA: TGTGCCACCAGCAGCGAGGGGGTAGGGGAGCAGTACTTC. It translates to CATSSEGVGEQYF.

This clone was picked up a small number of times. CDR3 DNA: TGTGCCAGCACCGTAGTTGGTGAAAAACTGTTTTTT. This codes for CASTVVGEKLFF. The genes are TRBV2 and TRBJ1-4; no clear D. V was trimmed by 7 bases and J by 7 bases, leaving 10 bases between them. Germline-derived CDR1 and CDR2 are SNHLY and FYNNEI. The CDR3 length is 12 residues.

The chain combines TRBV19 with TRBJ2-1; TRBD1 agrees at 10 bases. CDR1 LNHDA and CDR2 SQIVND come from the germline V gene (reference sequence). The CDR3 has 15 amino acids. V lost 3 bases and J lost 3; bases outside the gene matches: 2. This chain's CDR3 is CASSIRTGGYNEQFF. The CDR3 coding sequence is TGTGCCAGTAGTATCCGGACAGGGGGCTACAATGAGCAGTTCTTC.

The chain carries TRBV7-2 and TRBJ1-2, with D possibly being TRBD1 (6 bases). V was pared by 3 bases and J by 7 bases, with 15 bases between. From germline, CDR1 is SGHTA and CDR2 FQGNSA. The CDR3 is 14 amino acids. The CDR3 here is CASSFARGSVGYTF. The CDR3 DNA reads as TGTGCCAGCAGCTTTGCTAGGGGGAGTGTTGGCTACACCTTC. Supplemented by reference TRBV7-2 and TRBJ1-2, the full variable domain reads GAGVSQSPSNKVTEKGKDVELRCDPISGHTALYWYRQSLGQGLEFLIYFQGNSAPDKSGLPSDRFSAERTGGSVSTLTIQRTQQEDSAVYLCASSFARGSVGYTFGSGTRLTVV.

The chain combines TRBV6-6 with TRBJ1-4; 10 bases are a match to TRBD1. This CDR3 contains 16 residues. Per germline, CDR1 MNHNY and CDR2 SVGAGI (reference sequence). V shed 7 bases and J 8 bases; nucleotides not matched to a gene: 13. The CDR3: CASTITLTTGGEKLFF. The CDR3 bases are TGTGCCAGCACCATTACTCTGACGACAGGGGGCGAAAAACTGTTTTTT.

J is TRBJ2-2 and V is TRBV30, with TRBD2 as a possible D gene (6 bases). CDR1 and CDR2 from the germline V gene are GTSNPN and SVGIG (reference sequence). CDR3 length equals 13 residues. V was shortened by 5 bases and J by 6 bases, with 13 bases between the two germline ends. The DNA of the CDR3 is TGTGCCTGGTCCCTAGCGTCCGCCGGGGAGCTGTTTTTT. Protein sequence: CAWSLASAGELFF.

In DNA, the CDR3 is TGCGCCAGCAGCCAAGAGTTACAGGGGGCTACTTATAATTCACCCCTCCACTTT. Residues: CASSQELQGATYNSPLHF. This sequence joins TRBV4-1 and TRBJ1-6; TRBD1 agrees at 9 bases. Trimming removed 0 bases from V and 4 bases from J; junction bases left unmatched: 7. The CDR3 totals 18 residues. Germline CDR1 reads MGHRA; CDR2 reads YSYEKL.

The rearrangement uses TRBV2 and TRBJ1-5, with D maybe TRBD1 (5 bases). V lost 8 bases, J lost 0 bases, and 11 bases lay in between. Germline CDR1 is SNHLY and CDR2 is FYNNEI. This CDR3 is 14 amino acids long. The CDR3 loop is CASRGVYSNQPQHF. CDR3 sequence (DNA): TGTGCCAGCCGGGGGGTATATAGCAATCAGCCCCAGCATTTT. The whole variable domain, remainder taken from reference TRBV2 and TRBJ1-5, is EPEVTQTPSHQVTQMGQEVILRCVPISNHLYFYWYRQILGQKVEFLVSFYNNEISEKSEIFDDQFSVERPDGSNFTLKIRSTKLEDSAMYFCASRGVYSNQPQHFGDGTRLSIL.

The chain carries TRBV24-1 and TRBJ2-3; 7 nucleotides match TRBD1. Germline loops: CDR1 KGHDR, CDR2 SFDVKD. With V trimmed by 9 bases and J by 6 bases, 11 bases remained unmatched. The CDR3 loop spans 14 amino acids. The CDR3 DNA reads TGTGCCACCGGACAGGCCTCTGGGGAGGATACGCAGTATTTT. This encodes CATGQASGEDTQYF.

The chain joins TRBV9 to TRBJ2-2; 7 bases line up with TRBD1. This CDR3 contains 16 residues. Unmatched junction bases numbered 6, after V lost 0 bases and J lost 4 bases. Germline V lookup: CDR1 SGDLS, CDR2 YYNGEE. DNA of the CDR3: TGTGCCAGCAGCGTAGAGTGGGACAGACTCACCGGGGAGCTGTTTTTT. It yields the protein CASSVEWDRLTGELFF.

The chain employs TRBV7-2 and TRBJ2-1, with TRBD2 matching over 7 bases. The J segment lost 0 bases and the V segment lost 5 bases, leaving 4 bases of the junction unmatched. Germline CDR1 and CDR2: SGHTA and FQGNSA. This CDR3 region has 15 residues. In DNA form, the CDR3 reads TGTGCCAGCAGCCTGCTAGCGGCCTCCTACAATGAGCAGTTCTTC. Translating it yields CASSLLAASYNEQFF.

The J gene is TRBJ1-4, the V gene TRBV11-2, with D hard to call. The V end lost 8 bases, the J end lost 0 bases, and 13 bases lay between the germline ends. Looked up from germline, CDR1 is SGHAT and CDR2 is FQNNGV. This CDR3 has 15 residues. Written as DNA, the CDR3 is TGTGCCAGCGGACCCATACTAGCAACTAATGAAAAACTGTTTTTT. Amino acids: CASGPILATNEKLFF.

The rearrangement links TRBV19 to TRBJ1-2; no definite D call. V was pared by 5 bases and J by 2 bases, with 9 bases between. The CDR3 loop spans 13 amino acids. Germline CDR1 and CDR2: LNHDA and SQIVND (reference sequence). As DNA, the CDR3 is TGTGCCAGTAGTGATGACGGGAACTATGGCTACACCTTC. Translated: CASSDDGNYGYTF. The full variable domain, its missing parts supplied by reference TRBV19 and TRBJ1-2, is DGGITQSPKYLFRKEGQNVTLSCEQNLNHDAMYWYRQDPGQGLRLIYYSQIVNDFQKGDIAEGYSVSREKKESFPLTVTSAQKNPTAFYLCASSDDGNYGYTFGSGTRLTVV.

CDR3 sequence: CASSRDRGTEAFF. The CDR3 coding sequence is TGCGCCAGCAGTCGGGACAGGGGCACTGAAGCTTTCTTT. The J gene is TRBJ1-1, the V gene TRBV5-1, with 10 positions matching TRBD1. This CDR3 is built from 13 residues. J gave up 4 bases and V 5 bases, and 2 bases lay outside the gene matches. CDR1 and CDR2 from the germline V gene are SGHRS and YFSETQ.

The genes are TRBV3-1 (or the pseudogene TRBV3-2) and TRBJ2-1; 10 bases agree with TRBD2. V shed 1 base and J 0 bases; nucleotides not matched to a gene: 0. In germline, CDR1 is LGHDT, CDR2 YNNKEL (reference sequence). This CDR3 has 16 amino acids. CDR3 bases: TGTGCCAGCAGCCAAGGACTAGCGGGCTCCTACAATGAGCAGTTCTTC. Translation gives CASSQGLAGSYNEQFF.

The chain is built from TRBV12-3 or TRBV12-4 and TRBJ1-2; TRBD1 agrees at 7 bases. The V and J ends lost 7 bases and 2 bases, in that order; junction bases with no gene match: 4. CDR3 length: 13 residues. CDR3 coding DNA: TGTGCCAGCACCCCGGACAGGAACTATGGCTACACCTTC. Its translation: CASTPDRNYGYTF.

The V call is TRBV5-6, the J call TRBJ1-1, with 8 bases fitting TRBD1. Unmatched junction bases numbered 11, after V lost 6 bases and J lost 4 bases. The V gene's germline CDR1 is SGHDT and CDR2 YYEEEE. The CDR3 is 15 residues long. Here the CDR3 DNA reads TGTGCCAGCACCCGGACAGGGCGGCGTGCCACTGAAGCTTTCTTT. Protein sequence: CASTRTGRRATEAFF.

The J gene is TRBJ1-4, the V gene TRBV7-8; TRBD1 matches at 7 bases. CDR3 length: 16 residues. Trimming took 4 bases from V and 4 from J; bases not matched to a gene: 9. The germline CDR1 and CDR2 sequences are SGHVS and FQNEAQ. The CDR3 protein is CASSSGQARGNEKLFF. The DNA for the CDR3 is TGTGCCAGCAGCTCCGGACAGGCTAGGGGTAATGAAAAACTGTTTTTT.

This rearrangement joins TRBV7-8 to TRBJ2-5, with 13 bases that match TRBD2. Unmatched junction bases numbered 11, after V lost 7 bases and J lost 0 bases. Per the germline V gene, CDR1 is SGHVS and CDR2 is FQNEAQ. The CDR3 sequence is 18 residues long. The DNA of the CDR3 is TGTGCCAGCACCCTGGGGAGGGGGACTAGCGGGGACCAAGAGACCCAGTACTTC. It specifies CASTLGRGTSGDQETQYF.

The chain couples TRBV7-9 to TRBJ2-3; no definite D call. Trimming left V 1 base short and J 2 bases short, with 7 bases between. CDR1 SEHNR and CDR2 FQNEAQ come from the germline V gene (reference sequence). This CDR3 is 14 amino acids long. The CDR3 region has the DNA TGTGCCAGCAGCTTAGTCCTTTCCACAGATACGCAGTATTTT. It yields the protein CASSLVLSTDTQYF.